This T cell receptor beta chain was identified in a study of CD8 T cells in ankylosing spondylitis. Study results and limitations: Disease-linked clones were reportedly significantly enriched in matched ankylosing spondylitis synovial fluid. Clones that were linked to disease were CD8+ and were relatively rare in peripheral blood. There was a TCR beta motif, made of several highly homologous variants, that appeared characteristic of ankylosing spondylitis blood. Prior literature has documented some motif variants in synovial fluid and blood from reactive arthritis.

Making use of molecular barcodes, quantitative 5'-RACE generated TCR beta libraries. One entry per CDR3 protein, called by TCRdb with MiXCR from the 5' RACE reads. This sample has about 330,000 distinct CDR3 sequences, with roughly 8% found just once. CDR1 is SGHRS and CDR2 is YFSETQ in the germline V gene. The CDR3 covers 15 residues. V was cut by 0 bases and J by 3 bases, with 13 bases left in between. The sample holds a few counts of this clonotype. Antigen: not known. This TCR came from a male donor with ankylosing spondylitis. The V gene is TRBV5-1, the J gene TRBJ2-7; TRBD2 is a possible D gene (6 bases). Input material: blood, either unsorted or a sorted T cell fraction (not recorded which). The CDR3 reads CASSLAAAGFYEQYF. The CDR3 DNA is TGCGCCAGCAGCTTGGCCGCGGCGGGGTTCTACGAGCAGTACTTC.